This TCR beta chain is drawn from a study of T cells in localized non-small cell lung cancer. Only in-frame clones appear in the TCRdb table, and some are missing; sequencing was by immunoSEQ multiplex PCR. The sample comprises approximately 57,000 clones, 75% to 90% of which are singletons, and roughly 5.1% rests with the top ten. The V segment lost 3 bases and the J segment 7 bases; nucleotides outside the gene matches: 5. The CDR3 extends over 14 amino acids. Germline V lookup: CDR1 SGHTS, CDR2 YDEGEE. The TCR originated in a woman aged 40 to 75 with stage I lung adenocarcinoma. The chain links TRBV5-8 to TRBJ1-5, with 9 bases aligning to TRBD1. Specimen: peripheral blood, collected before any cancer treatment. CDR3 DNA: TGTGCCAGCAGCTCCGGACAGGGGTACCAGCCCCAGCATTTT. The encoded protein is CASSSGQGYQPQHF.